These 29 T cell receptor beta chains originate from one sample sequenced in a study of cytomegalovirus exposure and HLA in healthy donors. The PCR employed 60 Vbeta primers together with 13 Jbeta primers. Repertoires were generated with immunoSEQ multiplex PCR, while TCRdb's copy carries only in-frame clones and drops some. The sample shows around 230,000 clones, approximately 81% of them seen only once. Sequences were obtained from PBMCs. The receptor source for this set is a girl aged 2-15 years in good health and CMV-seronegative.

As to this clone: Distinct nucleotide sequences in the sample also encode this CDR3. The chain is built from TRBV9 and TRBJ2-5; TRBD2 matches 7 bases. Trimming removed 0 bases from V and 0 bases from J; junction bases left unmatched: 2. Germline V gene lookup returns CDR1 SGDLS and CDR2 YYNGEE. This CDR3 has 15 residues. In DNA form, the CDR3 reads TGTGCCAGCAGCGTAGCGGGGGGTAACCAAGAGACCCAGTACTTC. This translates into CASSVAGGNQETQYF.

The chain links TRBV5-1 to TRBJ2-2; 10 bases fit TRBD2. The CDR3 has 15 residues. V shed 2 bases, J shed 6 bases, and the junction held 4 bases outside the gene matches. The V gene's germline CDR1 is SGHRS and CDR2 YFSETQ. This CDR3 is CASSLPSGSAGELFF. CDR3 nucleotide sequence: TGCGCCAGCAGCTTACCTAGCGGGAGCGCCGGGGAGCTGTTTTTT.

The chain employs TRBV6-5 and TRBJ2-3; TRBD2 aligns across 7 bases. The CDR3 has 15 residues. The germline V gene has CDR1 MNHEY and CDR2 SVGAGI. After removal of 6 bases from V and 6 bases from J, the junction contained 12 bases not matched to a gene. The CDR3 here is CASSGGRGDWDTQYF. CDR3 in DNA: TGTGCCAGCAGCGGTGGACGGGGGGATTGGGATACGCAGTATTTT.

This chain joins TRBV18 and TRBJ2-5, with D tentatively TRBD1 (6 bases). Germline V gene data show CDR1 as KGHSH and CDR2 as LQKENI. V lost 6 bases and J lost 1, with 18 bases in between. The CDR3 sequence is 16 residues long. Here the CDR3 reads CASSPQGNQLQETQYF. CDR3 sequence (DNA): TGTGCCAGCTCGCCCCAGGGGAACCAACTCCAAGAGACCCAGTACTTC.

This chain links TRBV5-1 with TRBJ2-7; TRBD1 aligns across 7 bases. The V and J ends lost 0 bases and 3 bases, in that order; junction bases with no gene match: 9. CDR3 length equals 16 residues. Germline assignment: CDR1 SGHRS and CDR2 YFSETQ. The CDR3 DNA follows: TGCGCCAGCAGCTTGGACGGCAGGGGGATTAACTACGAGCAGTACTTC. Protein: CASSLDGRGINYEQYF.

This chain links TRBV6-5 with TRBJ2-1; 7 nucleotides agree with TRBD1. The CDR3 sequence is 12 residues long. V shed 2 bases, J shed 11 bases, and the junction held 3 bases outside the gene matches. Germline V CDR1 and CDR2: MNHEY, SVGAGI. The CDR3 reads CASSYGRGKQFF. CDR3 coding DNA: TGTGCCAGCAGTTACGGCAGGGGGAAGCAGTTCTTC.

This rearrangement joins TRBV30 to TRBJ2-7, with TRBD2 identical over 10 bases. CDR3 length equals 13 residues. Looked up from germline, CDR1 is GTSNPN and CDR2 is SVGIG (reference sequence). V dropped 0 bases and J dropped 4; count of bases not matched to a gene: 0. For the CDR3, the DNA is TGTGCCTGGAGTGTAGCGGGAGGGTACGAGCAGTACTTC. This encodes CAWSVAGGYEQYF.

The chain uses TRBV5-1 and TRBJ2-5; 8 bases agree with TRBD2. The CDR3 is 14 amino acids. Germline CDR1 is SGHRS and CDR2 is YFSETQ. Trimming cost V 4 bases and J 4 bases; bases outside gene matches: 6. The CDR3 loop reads CASSLGGARETQYF. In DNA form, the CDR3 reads TGCGCCAGCAGCCTCGGGGGGGCGAGAGAGACCCAGTACTTC. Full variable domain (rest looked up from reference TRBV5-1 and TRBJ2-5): KAGVTQTPRYLIKTRGQQVTLSCSPISGHRSVSWYQQTPGQGLQFLFEYFSETQRNKGNFPGRFSGRQFSNSRSEMNVSTLELGDSALYLCASSLGGARETQYFGPGTRLLVL.

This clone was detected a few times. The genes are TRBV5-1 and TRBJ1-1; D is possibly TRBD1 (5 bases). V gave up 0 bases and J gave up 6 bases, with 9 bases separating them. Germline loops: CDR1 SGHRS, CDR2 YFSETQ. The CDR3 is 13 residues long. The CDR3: CASSLEAGAEAFF. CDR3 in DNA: TGCGCCAGCAGCTTGGAGGCGGGGGCTGAAGCTTTCTTT. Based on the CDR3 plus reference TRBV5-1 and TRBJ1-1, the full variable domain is KAGVTQTPRYLIKTRGQQVTLSCSPISGHRSVSWYQQTPGQGLQFLFEYFSETQRNKGNFPGRFSGRQFSNSRSEMNVSTLELGDSALYLCASSLEAGAEAFFGQGTRLTVV.

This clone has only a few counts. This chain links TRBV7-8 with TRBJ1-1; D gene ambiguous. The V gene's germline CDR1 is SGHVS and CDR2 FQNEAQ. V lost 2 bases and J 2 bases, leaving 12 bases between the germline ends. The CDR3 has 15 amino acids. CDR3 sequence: CASSLLSGRNTEAFF. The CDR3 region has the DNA TGTGCCAGCAGCTTACTATCAGGTAGAAACACTGAAGCTTTCTTT.

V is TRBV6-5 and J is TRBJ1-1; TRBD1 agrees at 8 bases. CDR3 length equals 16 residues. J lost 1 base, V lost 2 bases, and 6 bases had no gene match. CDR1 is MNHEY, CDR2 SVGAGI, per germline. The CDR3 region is CASSYPTGDGNTEAFF. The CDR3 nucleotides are TGTGCCAGCAGTTACCCGACAGGGGATGGGAACACTGAAGCTTTCTTT.

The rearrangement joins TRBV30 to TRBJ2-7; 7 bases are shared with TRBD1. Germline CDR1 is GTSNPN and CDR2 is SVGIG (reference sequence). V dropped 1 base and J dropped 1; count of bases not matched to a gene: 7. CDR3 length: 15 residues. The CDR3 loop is CAWSGETGPSYEQYF. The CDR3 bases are TGTGCCTGGAGTGGAGAGACAGGGCCATCCTACGAGCAGTACTTC.

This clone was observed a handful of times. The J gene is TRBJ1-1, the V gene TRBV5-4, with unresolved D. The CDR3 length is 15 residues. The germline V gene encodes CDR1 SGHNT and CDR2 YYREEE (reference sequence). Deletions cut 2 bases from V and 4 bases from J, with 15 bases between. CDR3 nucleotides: TGTGCCAGCAGCTTATCCCCGGGGTACGCCACTGAAGCTTTCTTT. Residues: CASSLSPGYATEAFF.

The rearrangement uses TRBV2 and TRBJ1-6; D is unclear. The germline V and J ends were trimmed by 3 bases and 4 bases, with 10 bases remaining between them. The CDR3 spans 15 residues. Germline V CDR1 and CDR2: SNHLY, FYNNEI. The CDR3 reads CASSDATDYNSPLHF. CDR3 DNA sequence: TGTGCCAGCAGTGACGCTACAGATTATAATTCACCCCTCCACTTT.

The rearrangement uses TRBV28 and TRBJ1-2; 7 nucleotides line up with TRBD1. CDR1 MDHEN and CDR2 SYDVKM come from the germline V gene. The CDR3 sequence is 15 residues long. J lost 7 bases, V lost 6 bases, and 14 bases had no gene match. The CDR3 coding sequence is TGTGCCAGCAGCGGGATGGGGACAGCTCCCCTTGGCTACACCTTC. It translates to CASSGMGTAPLGYTF.

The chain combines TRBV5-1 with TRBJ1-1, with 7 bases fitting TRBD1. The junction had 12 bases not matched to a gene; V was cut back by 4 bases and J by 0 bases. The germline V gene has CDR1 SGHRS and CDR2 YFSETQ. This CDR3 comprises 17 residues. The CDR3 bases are TGCGCCAGCAGCCTGGACGGGACAGTGATCTTGAACACTGAAGCTTTCTTT. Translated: CASSLDGTVILNTEAFF.

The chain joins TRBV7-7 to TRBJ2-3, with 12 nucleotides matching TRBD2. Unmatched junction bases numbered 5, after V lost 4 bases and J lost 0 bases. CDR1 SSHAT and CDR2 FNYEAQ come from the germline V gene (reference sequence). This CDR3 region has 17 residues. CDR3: CASSSGLAGPSTDTQYF. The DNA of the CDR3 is TGTGCCAGCAGCTCCGGACTAGCGGGGCCGAGCACAGATACGCAGTATTTT.

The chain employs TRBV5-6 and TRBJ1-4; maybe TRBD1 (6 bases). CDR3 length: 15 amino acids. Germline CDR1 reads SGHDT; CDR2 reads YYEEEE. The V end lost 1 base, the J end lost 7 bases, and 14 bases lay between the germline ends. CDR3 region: CASSLIRGVGEKLFF. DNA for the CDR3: TGTGCCAGCAGCTTGATCAGGGGAGTAGGTGAAAAACTGTTTTTT.

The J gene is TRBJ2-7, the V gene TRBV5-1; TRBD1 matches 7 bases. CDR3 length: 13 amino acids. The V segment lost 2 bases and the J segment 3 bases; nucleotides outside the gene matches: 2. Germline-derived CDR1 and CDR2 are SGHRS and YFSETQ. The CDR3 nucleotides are TGCGCCAGCAGCTTTACAGGGGTCTACGAGCAGTACTTC. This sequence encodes CASSFTGVYEQYF.

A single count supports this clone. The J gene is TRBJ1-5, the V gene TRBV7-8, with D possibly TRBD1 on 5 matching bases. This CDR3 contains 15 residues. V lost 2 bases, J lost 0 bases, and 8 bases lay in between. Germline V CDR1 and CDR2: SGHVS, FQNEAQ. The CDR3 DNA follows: TGTGCCAGCAGCTTACGGGGGGGTAGCAATCAGCCCCAGCATTTT. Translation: CASSLRGGSNQPQHF.

CDR3 coding DNA: TGTGCCAGCAGCACTTCTAGCGCGGAGACCCAGTACTTC. Amino acids: CASSTSSAETQYF. The chain joins TRBV7-3 to TRBJ2-5; tentative D call: TRBD2 (6 bases). V lost 5 bases to trimming and J lost 5 bases, with 12 bases between them. The germline CDR1 and CDR2 sequences are SGHTA and FQGTGA. The length of the CDR3 is 13 residues.

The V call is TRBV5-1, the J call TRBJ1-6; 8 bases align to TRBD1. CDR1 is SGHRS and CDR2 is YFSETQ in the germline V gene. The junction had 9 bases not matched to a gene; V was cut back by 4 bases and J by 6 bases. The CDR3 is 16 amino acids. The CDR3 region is CASSQRGQGVNSPLHF. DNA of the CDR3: TGCGCCAGCAGCCAAAGAGGACAGGGCGTTAATTCACCCCTCCACTTT.

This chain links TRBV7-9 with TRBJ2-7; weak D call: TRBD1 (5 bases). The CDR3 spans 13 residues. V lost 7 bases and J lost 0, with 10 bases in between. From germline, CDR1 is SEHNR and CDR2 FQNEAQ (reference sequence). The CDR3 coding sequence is TGTGCCAGCACCCAGGGTAGCTCCTACGAGCAGTACTTC. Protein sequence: CASTQGSSYEQYF.

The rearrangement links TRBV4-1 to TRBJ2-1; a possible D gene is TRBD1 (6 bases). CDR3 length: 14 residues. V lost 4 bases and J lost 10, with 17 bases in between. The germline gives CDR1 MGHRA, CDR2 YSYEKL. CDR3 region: CASSRVGDIWEQFF. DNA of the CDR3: TGCGCCAGCAGCCGGGTGGGGGACATTTGGGAGCAGTTCTTC.

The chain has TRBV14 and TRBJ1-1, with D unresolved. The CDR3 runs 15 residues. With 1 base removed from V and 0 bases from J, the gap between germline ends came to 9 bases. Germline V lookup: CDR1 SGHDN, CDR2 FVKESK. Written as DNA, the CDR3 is TGTGCCAGCAGCCAAGGGGGAGAGTTGAACACTGAAGCTTTCTTT. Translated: CASSQGGELNTEAFF.

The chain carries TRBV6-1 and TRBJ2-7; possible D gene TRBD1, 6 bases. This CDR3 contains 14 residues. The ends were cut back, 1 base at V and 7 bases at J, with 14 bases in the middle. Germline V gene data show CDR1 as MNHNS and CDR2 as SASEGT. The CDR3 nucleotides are TGTGCCAGCAGTGAAGAATACAGGGTCCTGGAGCAGTACTTC. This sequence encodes CASSEEYRVLEQYF.

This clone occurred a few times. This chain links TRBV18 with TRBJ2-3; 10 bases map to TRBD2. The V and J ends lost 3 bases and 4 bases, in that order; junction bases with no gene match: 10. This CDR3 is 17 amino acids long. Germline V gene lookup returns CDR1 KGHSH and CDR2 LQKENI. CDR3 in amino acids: CASSPPTSGKIADTQYF. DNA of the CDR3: TGTGCCAGCTCACCGCCTACTAGCGGGAAAATTGCAGATACGCAGTATTTT.

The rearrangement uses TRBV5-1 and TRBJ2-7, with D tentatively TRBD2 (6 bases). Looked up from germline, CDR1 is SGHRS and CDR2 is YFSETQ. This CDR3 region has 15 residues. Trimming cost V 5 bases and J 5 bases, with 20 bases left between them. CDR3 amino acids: CASSKGTSADHEQYF. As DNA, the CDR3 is TGCGCCAGCAGTAAAGGGACTTCCGCGGACCACGAGCAGTACTTC.

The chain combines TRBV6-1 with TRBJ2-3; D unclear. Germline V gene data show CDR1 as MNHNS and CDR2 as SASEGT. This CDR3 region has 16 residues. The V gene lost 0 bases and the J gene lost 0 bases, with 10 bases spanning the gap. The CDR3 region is CASSEAHAGSTDTQYF. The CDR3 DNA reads TGTGCCAGCAGTGAAGCCCACGCCGGTAGCACAGATACGCAGTATTTT.